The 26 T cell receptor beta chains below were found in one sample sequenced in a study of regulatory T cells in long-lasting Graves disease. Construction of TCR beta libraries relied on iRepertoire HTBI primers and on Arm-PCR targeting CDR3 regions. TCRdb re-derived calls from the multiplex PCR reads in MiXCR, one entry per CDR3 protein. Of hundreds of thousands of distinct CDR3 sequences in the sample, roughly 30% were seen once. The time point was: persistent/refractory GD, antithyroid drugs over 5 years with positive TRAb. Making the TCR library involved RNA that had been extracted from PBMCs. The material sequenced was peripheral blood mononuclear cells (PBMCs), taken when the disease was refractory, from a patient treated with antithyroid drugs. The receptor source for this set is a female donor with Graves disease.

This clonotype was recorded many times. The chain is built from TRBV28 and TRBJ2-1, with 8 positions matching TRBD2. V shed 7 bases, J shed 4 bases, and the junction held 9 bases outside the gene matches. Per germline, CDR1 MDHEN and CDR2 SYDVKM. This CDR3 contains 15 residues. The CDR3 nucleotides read TGTGCCAGCAAAGCGGCCGGGGGGGGTTACAATGAGCAGTTCTTC. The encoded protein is CASKAAGGGYNEQFF.

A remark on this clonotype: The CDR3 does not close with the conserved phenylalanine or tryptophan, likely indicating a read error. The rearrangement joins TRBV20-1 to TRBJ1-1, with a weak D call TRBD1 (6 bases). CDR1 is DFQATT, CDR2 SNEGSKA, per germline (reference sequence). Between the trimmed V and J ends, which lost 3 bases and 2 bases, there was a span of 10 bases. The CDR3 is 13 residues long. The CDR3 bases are TGCAGTGCTAGTGGCAGGGGAAACACTGAAGCTTTCCTT. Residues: CSASGRGNTEAFL.

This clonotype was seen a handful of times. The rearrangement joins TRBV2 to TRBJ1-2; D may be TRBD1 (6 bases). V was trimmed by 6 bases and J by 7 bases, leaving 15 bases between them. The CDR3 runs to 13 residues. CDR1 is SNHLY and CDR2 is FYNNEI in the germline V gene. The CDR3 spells CASRNREGSGYTF. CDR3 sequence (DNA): TGTGCCAGCAGGAACAGGGAAGGGTCTGGCTACACCTTC.

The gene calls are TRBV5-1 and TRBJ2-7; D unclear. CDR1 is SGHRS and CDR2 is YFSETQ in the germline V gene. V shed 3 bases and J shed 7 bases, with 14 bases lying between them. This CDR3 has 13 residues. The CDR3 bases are TGCGCCAGCAGCTCTATACTTCCCCGGGAGCAGTACTTC. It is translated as CASSSILPREQYF. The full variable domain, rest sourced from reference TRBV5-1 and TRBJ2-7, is KAGVTQTPRYLIKTRGQQVTLSCSPISGHRSVSWYQQTPGQGLQFLFEYFSETQRNKGNFPGRFSGRQFSNSRSEMNVSTLELGDSALYLCASSSILPREQYFGPGTRLTVT.

The CDR3 bases are TGTGCCAGCAGCTTAGCCACTAGCGGGAAACTCCTACGCGAGCAGTACTTC. As protein: CASSLATSGKLLREQYF. This chain links TRBV11-2 with TRBJ2-7; 10 nucleotides match TRBD2. V gave up 1 base and J gave up 6 bases; unmatched junction bases: 12. Germline values: CDR1 SGHAT, CDR2 FQNNGV. This CDR3 comprises 17 residues. Together with reference TRBV11-2 and TRBJ2-7, the CDR3 gives the full variable domain: EAGVAQSPRYKIIEKRQSVAFWCNPISGHATLYWYQQILGQGPKLLIQFQNNGVVDDSQLPKDRFSAERLKGVDSTLKIQPAKLEDSAVYLCASSLATSGKLLREQYFGPGTRLTVT.

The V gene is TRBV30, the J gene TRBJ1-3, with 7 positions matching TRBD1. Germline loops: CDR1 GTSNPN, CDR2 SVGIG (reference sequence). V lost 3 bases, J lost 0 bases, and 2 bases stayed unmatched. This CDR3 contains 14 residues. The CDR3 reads CAWRTGNSGNTIYF. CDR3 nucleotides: TGTGCCTGGAGGACAGGGAACTCTGGAAACACCATATATTTT.

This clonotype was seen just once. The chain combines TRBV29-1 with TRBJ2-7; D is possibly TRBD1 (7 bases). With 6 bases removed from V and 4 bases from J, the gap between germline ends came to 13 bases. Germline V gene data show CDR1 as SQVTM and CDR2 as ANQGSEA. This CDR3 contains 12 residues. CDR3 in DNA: TGCAGCGTACTGGAGGGGGCGTACGAGCAGTACTTC. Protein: CSVLEGAYEQYF.

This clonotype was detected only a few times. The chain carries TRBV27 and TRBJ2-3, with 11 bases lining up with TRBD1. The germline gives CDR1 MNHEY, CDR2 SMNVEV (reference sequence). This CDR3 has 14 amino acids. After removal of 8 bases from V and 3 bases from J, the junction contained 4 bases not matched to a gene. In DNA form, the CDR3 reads TGTGCCAGCCGGACAGGGGGCTTGACAGATACGCAGTATTTT. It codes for CASRTGGLTDTQYF.

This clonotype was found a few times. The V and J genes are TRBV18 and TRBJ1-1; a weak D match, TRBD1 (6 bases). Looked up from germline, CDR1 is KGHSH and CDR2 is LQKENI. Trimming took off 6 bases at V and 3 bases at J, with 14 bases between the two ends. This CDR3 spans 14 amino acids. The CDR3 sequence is CASSPTGMYTEAFF. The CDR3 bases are TGTGCCAGCTCCCCTACAGGGATGTACACTGAAGCTTTCTTT.

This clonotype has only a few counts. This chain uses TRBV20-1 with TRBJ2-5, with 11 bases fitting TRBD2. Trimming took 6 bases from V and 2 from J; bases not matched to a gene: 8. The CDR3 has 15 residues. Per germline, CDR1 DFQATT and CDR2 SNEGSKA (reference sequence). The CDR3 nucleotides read TGCAGTGCCCCTCCCGGACTAGCGGGTCAAGAGACCCAGTACTTC. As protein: CSAPPGLAGQETQYF.

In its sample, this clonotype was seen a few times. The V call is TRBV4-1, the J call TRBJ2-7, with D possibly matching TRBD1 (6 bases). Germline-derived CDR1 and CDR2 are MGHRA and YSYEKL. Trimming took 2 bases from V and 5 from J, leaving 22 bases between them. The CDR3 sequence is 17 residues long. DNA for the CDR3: TGCGCCAGCAGCCAACCCTTGGACAGCTACTACGTCCACGAGCAGTACTTC. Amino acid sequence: CASSQPLDSYYVHEQYF.

The CDR3 loop is CASSSTPGQNTEAFF. The CDR3, as DNA: TGTGCCAGCAGTTCAACCCCGGGACAGAACACTGAAGCTTTCTTT. The chain joins TRBV28 to TRBJ1-1; D might be TRBD1 (6 bases). The germline gives CDR1 MDHEN, CDR2 SYDVKM. This CDR3 comprises 15 residues. V was cut by 4 bases and J by 1 base, with 13 bases left in between.

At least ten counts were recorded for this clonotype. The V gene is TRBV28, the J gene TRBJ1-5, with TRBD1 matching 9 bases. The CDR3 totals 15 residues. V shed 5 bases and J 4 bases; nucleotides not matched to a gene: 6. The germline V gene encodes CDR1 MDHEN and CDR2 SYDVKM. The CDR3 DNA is TGTGCCAGCAGTATAGCCGGGACAGGGAATCAGCCCCAGCATTTT. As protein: CASSIAGTGNQPQHF.

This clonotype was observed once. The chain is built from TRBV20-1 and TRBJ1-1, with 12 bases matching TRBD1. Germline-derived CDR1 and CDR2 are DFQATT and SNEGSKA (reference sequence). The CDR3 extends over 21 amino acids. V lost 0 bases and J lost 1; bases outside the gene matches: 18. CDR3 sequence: CSARDSVGDRGRLRKNTEAFF. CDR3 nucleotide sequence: TGCAGTGCTAGAGATTCGGTTGGGGACAGGGGGCGGTTGAGAAAGAACACTGAAGCTTTCTTT.

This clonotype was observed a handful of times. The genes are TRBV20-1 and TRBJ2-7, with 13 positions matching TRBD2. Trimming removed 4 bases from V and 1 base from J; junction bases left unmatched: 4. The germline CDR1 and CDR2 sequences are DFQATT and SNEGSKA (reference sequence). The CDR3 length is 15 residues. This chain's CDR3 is CSAMGTSGDSYEQYF. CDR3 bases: TGCAGTGCTATGGGGACTAGCGGGGATTCCTACGAGCAGTACTTC.

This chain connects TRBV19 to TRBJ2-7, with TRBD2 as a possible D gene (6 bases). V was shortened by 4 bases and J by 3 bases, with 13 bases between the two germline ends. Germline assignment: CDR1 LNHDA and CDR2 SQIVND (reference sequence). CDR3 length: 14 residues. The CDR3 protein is CASSSGIYNYEQYF. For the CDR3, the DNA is TGTGCCAGTAGTAGCGGGATATATAACTACGAGCAGTACTTC.

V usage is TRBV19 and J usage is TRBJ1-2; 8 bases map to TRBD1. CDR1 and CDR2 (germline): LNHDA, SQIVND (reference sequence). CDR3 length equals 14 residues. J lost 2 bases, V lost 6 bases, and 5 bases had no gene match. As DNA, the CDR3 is TGTGCCAGTAGGTACAGGGGGGCGAACTATGGCTACACCTTC. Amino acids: CASRYRGANYGYTF.

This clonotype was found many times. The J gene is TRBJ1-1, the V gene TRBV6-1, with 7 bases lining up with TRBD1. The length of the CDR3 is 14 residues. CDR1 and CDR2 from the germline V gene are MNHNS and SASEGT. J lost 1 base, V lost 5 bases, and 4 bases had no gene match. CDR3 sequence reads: CASSNRGTNTEAFF. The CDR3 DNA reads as TGTGCCAGCAGTAACAGGGGCACGAACACTGAAGCTTTCTTT.

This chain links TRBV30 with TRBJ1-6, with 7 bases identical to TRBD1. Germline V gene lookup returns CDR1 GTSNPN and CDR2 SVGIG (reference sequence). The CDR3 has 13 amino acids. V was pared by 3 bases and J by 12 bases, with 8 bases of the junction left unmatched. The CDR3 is CAWSTGQREPLHF. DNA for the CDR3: TGTGCCTGGAGCACGGGACAGCGAGAACCCCTCCACTTT. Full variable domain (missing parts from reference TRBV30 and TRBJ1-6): SQTIHQWPATLVQPVGSPLSLECTVEGTSNPNLYWYRQAAGRGLQLLFYSVGIGQISSEVPQNLSASRPQDRQFILSSKKLLLSDSGFYLCAWSTGQREPLHFGNGTRLTVT.

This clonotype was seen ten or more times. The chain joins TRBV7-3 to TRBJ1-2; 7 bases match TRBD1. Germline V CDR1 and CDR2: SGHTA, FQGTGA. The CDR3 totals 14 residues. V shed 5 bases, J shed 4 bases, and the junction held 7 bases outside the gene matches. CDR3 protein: CASSETGVGYGYTF. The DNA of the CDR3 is TGTGCCAGCAGCGAAACAGGGGTGGGCTATGGCTACACCTTC.

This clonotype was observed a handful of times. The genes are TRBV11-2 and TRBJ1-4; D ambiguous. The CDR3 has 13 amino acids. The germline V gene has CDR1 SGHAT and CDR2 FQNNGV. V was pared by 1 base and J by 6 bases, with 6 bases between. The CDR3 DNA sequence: TGTGCCAGCAGCTTAGTAGGAGATGAAAAACTGTTTTTT. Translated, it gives CASSLVGDEKLFF.

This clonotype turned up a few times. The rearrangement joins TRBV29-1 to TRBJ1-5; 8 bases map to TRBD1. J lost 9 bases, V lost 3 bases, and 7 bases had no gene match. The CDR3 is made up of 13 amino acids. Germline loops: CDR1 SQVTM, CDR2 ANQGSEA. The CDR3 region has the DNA TGCAGCGTTGACGGGGCAGGGGGCGGGCCCCAGCATTTT. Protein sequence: CSVDGAGGGPQHF.

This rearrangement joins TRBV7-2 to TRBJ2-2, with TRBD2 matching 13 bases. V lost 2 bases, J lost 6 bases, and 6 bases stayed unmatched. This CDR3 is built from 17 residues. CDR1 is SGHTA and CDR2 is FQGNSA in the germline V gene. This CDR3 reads CASSLTSGRALAGELFF. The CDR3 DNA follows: TGTGCCAGCAGCTTAACTAGCGGGAGGGCCCTAGCCGGGGAGCTGTTTTTT.

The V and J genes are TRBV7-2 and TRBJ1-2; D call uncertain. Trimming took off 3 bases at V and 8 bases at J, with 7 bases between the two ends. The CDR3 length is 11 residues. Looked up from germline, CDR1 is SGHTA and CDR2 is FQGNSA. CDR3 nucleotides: TGTGCCAGCAGCTTGGGTTGGGGCTACACCTTC. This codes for CASSLGWGYTF.

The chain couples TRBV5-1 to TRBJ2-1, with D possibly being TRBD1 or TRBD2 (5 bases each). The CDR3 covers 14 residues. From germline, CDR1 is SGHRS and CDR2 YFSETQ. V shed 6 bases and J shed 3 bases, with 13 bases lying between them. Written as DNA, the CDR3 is TGCGCCAGCACGGTGAGGGGCAACTACAATGAGCAGTTCTTC. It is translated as CASTVRGNYNEQFF.

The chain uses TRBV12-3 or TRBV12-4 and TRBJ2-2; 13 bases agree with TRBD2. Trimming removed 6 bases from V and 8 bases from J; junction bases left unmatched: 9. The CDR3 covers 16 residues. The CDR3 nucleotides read TGTGCCAGCAGACTCGAACTAGCGGGAGGGGGAGGGGAGCTGTTTTTT. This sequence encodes CASRLELAGGGGELFF.